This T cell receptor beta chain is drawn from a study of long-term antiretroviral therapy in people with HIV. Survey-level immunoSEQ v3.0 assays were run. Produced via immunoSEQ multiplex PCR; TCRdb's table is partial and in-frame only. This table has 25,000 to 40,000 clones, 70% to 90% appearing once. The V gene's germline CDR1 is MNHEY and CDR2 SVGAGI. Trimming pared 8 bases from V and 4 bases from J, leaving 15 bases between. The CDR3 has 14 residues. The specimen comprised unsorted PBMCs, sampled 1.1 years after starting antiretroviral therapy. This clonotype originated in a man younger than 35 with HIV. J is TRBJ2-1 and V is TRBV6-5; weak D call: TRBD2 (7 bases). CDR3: CASGLGGRYNEQFF. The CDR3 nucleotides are TGTGCCAGCGGTCTCGGGGGGCGGTACAATGAGCAGTTCTTC.